The 19 T cell receptor beta chains given below trace back to one sample, sequenced in a study of T cell responses to AZD1222 COVID-19 vaccine. Repertoires were generated with immunoSEQ multiplex PCR, while TCRdb's copy carries only in-frame clones and drops some. The sample holds 50,000 to 75,000 clones, over 60% seen once. The specimen was peripheral blood, collected on day 0 of AZD1222 vaccination. These receptors were obtained from an adult in good health.

V usage is TRBV10-2 and J usage is TRBJ2-3; D is ambiguous. CDR1 is WSHSY, CDR2 SAAADI, per germline. V lost 7 bases and J lost 1, with 6 bases in between. The CDR3 spans 12 residues. The DNA for the CDR3 is TGCGCCAGCACCCAGGGCACAGATACGCAGTATTTT. Its translation: CASTQGTDTQYF.

V usage is TRBV9 and J usage is TRBJ1-6; no clear D. Trimming left V 3 bases short and J 0 bases short, with 13 bases between. Germline assignment: CDR1 SGDLS and CDR2 YYNGEE. This CDR3 has 17 amino acids. The CDR3 DNA follows: TGTGCCAGCAGCGAGGGTGGGTCAGACTCCTATAATTCACCCCTCCACTTT. This translates into CASSEGGSDSYNSPLHF.

The chain links TRBV4-1 to TRBJ1-4, with TRBD1 identical over 7 bases. CDR1 is MGHRA and CDR2 is YSYEKL in the germline V gene. This CDR3 is built from 15 residues. The junction had 7 bases not matched to a gene; V was cut back by 6 bases and J by 3 bases. CDR3 sequence (DNA): TGCGCCAGCAGGCTTACAGGGGACTCTAATGAAAAACTGTTTTTT. It is translated as CASRLTGDSNEKLFF.

The chain couples TRBV7-2 to TRBJ2-3; no clear D. Trimming left V 1 base short and J 0 bases short, with 8 bases between. Germline V gives CDR1 SGHTA, CDR2 FQGNSA. The CDR3 spans 15 residues. This CDR3 is CASSLDRSSTDTQYF. DNA of the CDR3: TGTGCCAGCAGCTTAGATCGGTCTAGCACAGATACGCAGTATTTT.

CDR3 residues: CASSEVASGSYNEQFF. The CDR3 coding sequence is TGTGCCAGCAGTGAAGTCGCTAGCGGTTCCTACAATGAGCAGTTCTTC. The chain couples TRBV6-4 to TRBJ2-1, with TRBD2 matching over 7 bases. Germline V CDR1 and CDR2: MRHNA, SNTAGT. J gave up 1 base and V 3 bases, and 6 bases lay outside the gene matches. The CDR3 totals 16 residues.

The chain's CDR3 is CASSSLTGEAYEQYF. The CDR3 DNA sequence: TGTGCCAGCAGTTCCCTGACAGGGGAGGCTTACGAGCAGTACTTC. The rearrangement joins TRBV28 to TRBJ2-7, with TRBD1 matching 8 bases. The germline gives CDR1 MDHEN, CDR2 SYDVKM. The ends lost 4 bases at V and 4 bases at J; junction bases unmatched: 9. CDR3 length: 15 residues.

V is TRBV5-1 and J is TRBJ1-1, with 9 bases that match TRBD1. The CDR3 sequence is 16 residues long. CDR1 and CDR2 (germline): SGHRS, YFSETQ. Trimming took 4 bases from V and 1 from J; bases not matched to a gene: 8. In nucleotides, the CDR3 is TGCGCCAGCAGCGCCCTGACAGGGGGGAAGAACACTGAAGCTTTCTTT. Its translation: CASSALTGGKNTEAFF.

The V call is TRBV6-2 or TRBV6-3, the J call TRBJ1-5, with no clear D. Per the germline V gene, CDR1 is MNHEY and CDR2 is SVGEGT. The length of the CDR3 is 15 residues. V was cut by 0 bases and J by 0 bases, with 6 bases left in between. The CDR3 region is CASSYSFYSNQPQHF. Written as DNA, the CDR3 is TGTGCCAGCAGTTACTCGTTCTATAGCAATCAGCCCCAGCATTTT.

The V and J genes are TRBV7-9 and TRBJ2-5; 7 bases are a match to TRBD1. The CDR3 runs to 14 residues. The germline V gene has CDR1 SEHNR and CDR2 FQNEAQ (reference sequence). V shed 5 bases, J shed 4 bases, and the junction held 7 bases outside the gene matches. CDR3 nucleotides: TGTGCCAGCAGCCCCACAGGGGCCAGAGAGACCCAGTACTTC. Protein: CASSPTGARETQYF.

The chain is built from TRBV11-3 and TRBJ2-3; 14 bases map to TRBD2. J gave up 4 bases and V 5 bases, and 5 bases lay outside the gene matches. CDR3 length equals 16 residues. Germline CDR1 and CDR2: SGHNT and YENEEA. CDR3 loop: CASSPGLAGGSDTQYF. For the CDR3, the DNA is TGTGCCAGCAGCCCTGGACTAGCGGGGGGCTCAGATACGCAGTATTTT.

The chain has TRBV15 and TRBJ2-7; no firm D call. V lost 0 bases and J 2 bases, leaving 8 bases between the germline ends. CDR1 is LNHNV and CDR2 is YYDKDF in the germline V gene (reference sequence). The CDR3 runs to 14 residues. CDR3 residues: CATSRDRAAYEQYF. CDR3 in DNA: TGTGCCACCAGCAGAGATCGCGCGGCCTACGAGCAGTACTTC.

This sequence joins TRBV6-2 or TRBV6-3 and TRBJ2-7; 11 bases align to TRBD2. Germline CDR1 MNHEY, CDR2 SVGEGT. The CDR3 has 14 residues. The junction had 7 bases not matched to a gene; V was cut back by 6 bases and J by 6 bases. The CDR3 here is CASSIAGGAGEQYF. For the CDR3, the DNA is TGTGCCAGCAGCATAGCGGGGGGGGCCGGCGAGCAGTACTTC.

The V and J genes are TRBV3-1 (or the pseudogene TRBV3-2) and TRBJ1-2; 7 bases align to TRBD1. Trimming cost V 0 bases and J 8 bases; bases outside gene matches: 12. Germline CDR1 reads LGHDT; CDR2 reads YNNKEL (reference sequence). The length of the CDR3 is 16 residues. CDR3 bases: TGTGCCAGCAGCCAAGATCTGAGCAGGGGGTCCGAGGGCTACACCTTC. Translating gives CASSQDLSRGSEGYTF.

This chain joins TRBV14 and TRBJ1-4; TRBD1 might be the D (6 bases). The germline V and J ends were trimmed by 4 bases and 8 bases, with 20 bases remaining between them. Germline-derived CDR1 and CDR2 are SGHDN and FVKESK. The CDR3 sequence is 16 residues long. CDR3 sequence reads: CASSPTAGGAWEKLFF. The CDR3 bases are TGTGCCAGCAGCCCAACTGCGGGGGGCGCGTGGGAAAAACTGTTTTTT.

In this sample, this clone turned up once. This sequence joins TRBV10-1 and TRBJ1-5, with a tentative D call TRBD1 (6 bases). Germline CDR1 is WNHNN and CDR2 is SYGVQD (reference sequence). The V gene lost 8 bases and the J gene lost 2 bases, with 10 bases spanning the gap. The CDR3 runs to 13 residues. The CDR3 region is CASSPGGNQPQHF. For the CDR3, the DNA is TGCGCCAGCTCCCCAGGGGGCAATCAGCCCCAGCATTTT.

The rearrangement joins TRBV29-1 to TRBJ2-1; D may be TRBD2 (5 bases). The CDR3 runs 13 residues. The germline gives CDR1 SQVTM, CDR2 ANQGSEA. V was pared by 5 bases and J by 7 bases, with 15 bases between. DNA of the CDR3: TGCAGCGTTCCGGGATCATGGGAGAATGAGCAGTTCTTC. It is translated as CSVPGSWENEQFF.

The chain carries TRBV7-8 and TRBJ2-7, with TRBD1 matching over 7 bases. The CDR3 loop spans 13 amino acids. The trim removed 5 bases at V and 3 bases at J, leaving 4 bases unmatched. Per germline, CDR1 SGHVS and CDR2 FQNEAQ. The CDR3 loop reads CASSARDSYEQYF. The CDR3 DNA reads as TGTGCCAGCAGCGCCCGGGACAGCTACGAGCAGTACTTC.

The chain carries TRBV28 and TRBJ1-1; D is undetermined. Per germline, CDR1 MDHEN and CDR2 SYDVKM. The CDR3 loop spans 13 amino acids. Trimming took off 3 bases at V and 1 base at J, with 6 bases between the two ends. CDR3 sequence: CASSFSENTEAFF. CDR3 coding DNA: TGTGCCAGCAGTTTCTCAGAGAACACTGAAGCTTTCTTT.

V gene TRBV19 combines with J gene TRBJ1-5; D might be TRBD1 (5 bases). CDR1 and CDR2 from the germline V gene are LNHDA and SQIVND (reference sequence). This CDR3 has 15 residues. Trimming stripped 7 bases from V and 2 bases from J, with 15 bases between. The CDR3 loop reads CASNSGAQGNQPQHF. CDR3 DNA: TGTGCCAGTAACTCCGGAGCACAGGGCAATCAGCCCCAGCATTTT.